The next 19 T cell receptor beta chains were all read from a single sample in a study of OX40 agonist ivuxolimab in advanced cancers. Using immunoSEQ multiplex PCR, the repertoire was profiled, and TCRdb retains in-frame clones only, with some absent. The sample has 50,000 to 70,000 clones, approximately 87% seen once. Sequenced here: CD4+ or CD8+ T cells sorted from blood, sampled in a trial of the OX40 agonist ivuxolimab. These receptors were taken from an adult with an advanced solid tumor such as melanoma, head and neck, liver or kidney cancer.

The chain combines TRBV9 with TRBJ2-3, with 14 bases fitting TRBD2. The CDR3 sequence is 17 residues long. Looked up from germline, CDR1 is SGDLS and CDR2 is YYNGEE. After removal of 2 bases from V and 4 bases from J, the junction contained 6 bases not matched to a gene. The CDR3: CASSVLGLAGVPDTQYF. The CDR3 region has the DNA TGTGCCAGCAGCGTTCTGGGACTAGCGGGGGTTCCAGATACGCAGTATTTT.

In DNA form, the CDR3 reads TGTGCCAGCAGCTTAAACAATTCACCCCTCCACTTT. This sequence encodes CASSLNNSPLHF. The genes are TRBV7-3 and TRBJ1-6; D call uncertain. CDR3 length: 12 amino acids. V was trimmed by 1 base and J by 7 bases, leaving 2 bases between them. Germline V lookup: CDR1 SGHTA, CDR2 FQGTGA.

The chain links TRBV30 to TRBJ2-5, with TRBD1 identical over 8 bases. This CDR3 contains 16 residues. J was trimmed by 2 bases and V by 3 bases; bases with no gene match: 11. CDR1 is GTSNPN, CDR2 SVGIG, per germline (reference sequence). The CDR3 sequence: CAWRPKQGVGQETQYF. The CDR3 bases are TGTGCCTGGAGACCGAAACAGGGGGTTGGGCAAGAGACCCAGTACTTC.

Only a few counts were recorded for this clone. This chain joins TRBV29-1 and TRBJ1-1, with unresolved D. The germline V gene has CDR1 SQVTM and CDR2 ANQGSEA. This CDR3 comprises 10 residues. Between the trimmed V and J ends, which lost 5 bases and 1 base, there was a span of 2 bases. This CDR3 reads CSVQNTEAFF. The CDR3 coding sequence is TGCAGCGTTCAGAACACTGAAGCTTTCTTT.

This clone has just one count. The chain combines TRBV6-5 with TRBJ1-2; D remains unclear. Germline CDR1 and CDR2: MNHEY and SVGAGI. Trimming took off 6 bases at V and 6 bases at J, with 17 bases between the two ends. There are 14 residues in the CDR3. CDR3 DNA: TGTGCCAGCAGGCTCCGGCCGGGAGGAAATGGCTACACCTTC. Translating it yields CASRLRPGGNGYTF.

The V gene is TRBV5-1, the J gene TRBJ2-5; D is unresolved. The CDR3 consists of 13 residues. V was shortened by 0 bases and J by 1 base, with 4 bases between the two germline ends. The germline V gene has CDR1 SGHRS and CDR2 YFSETQ. The DNA for the CDR3 is TGCGCCAGCAGCTTGGTCGGCCAAGAGACCCAGTACTTC. It translates to CASSLVGQETQYF.

V usage is TRBV5-6 and J usage is TRBJ2-7, with 7 bases identical to TRBD1. The germline V gene encodes CDR1 SGHDT and CDR2 YYEEEE. V trimming: 0 bases; J trimming: 6 bases; junction bases outside the gene matches: 6. The length of the CDR3 is 14 residues. The CDR3: CASSLAGGGSEQYF. For the CDR3, the DNA is TGTGCCAGCAGCTTGGCAGGGGGTGGTTCCGAGCAGTACTTC. The variable domain in full, with the rest retrieved from reference TRBV5-6 and TRBJ2-7, is DAGVTQSPTHLIKTRGQQVTLRCSPKSGHDTVSWYQQALGQGPQFIFQYYEEEERQRGNFPDRFSGHQFPNYSSELNVNALLLGDSALYLCASSLAGGGSEQYFGPGTRLTVT.

This clone was seen a handful of times. This chain connects TRBV28 to TRBJ2-5, with TRBD1 as a possible D gene (5 bases). The CDR3 has 14 amino acids. Trimming removed 3 bases from V and 2 bases from J, with 10 bases in between. The germline gives CDR1 MDHEN, CDR2 SYDVKM. The DNA of the CDR3 is TGTGCCAGCAGTTTCCAGGGATGGCAAGAGACCCAGTACTTC. It is translated as CASSFQGWQETQYF.

This clone was detected a few times. The CDR3 bases are TGTGCCTGGAGTGACCCCCCGCGACTGGCCGTTACCTACGAGCAGTACTTC. Translated, it gives CAWSDPPRLAVTYEQYF. The V call is TRBV30, the J call TRBJ2-7; D is ambiguous. This CDR3 is 17 amino acids long. Deletions cut 1 base from V and 2 bases from J, with 21 bases between. Germline values: CDR1 GTSNPN, CDR2 SVGIG (reference sequence).

The CDR3 DNA reads as TGTGCCAGCAGCTTAGATGGGTACAGCTATGGCTACACCTTC. Amino acids: CASSLDGYSYGYTF. The V call is TRBV7-9, the J call TRBJ1-2; no firm D call. The germline V gene encodes CDR1 SEHNR and CDR2 FQNEAQ (reference sequence). This CDR3 has 14 amino acids. The germline V and J ends were trimmed by 1 base and 4 bases, with 10 bases remaining between them. Full variable domain (missing parts from reference TRBV7-9 and TRBJ1-2): DTGVSQNPRHKITKRGQNVTFRCDPISEHNRLYWYRQTLGQGPEFLTYFQNEAQLEKSRLLSDRFSAERPKGSFSTLEIQRTEQGDSAMYLCASSLDGYSYGYTFGSGTRLTVV.

This chain links TRBV4-3 with TRBJ1-4, with 7 nucleotides matching TRBD1. Germline CDR1 is LGHNA and CDR2 is YSLEER. V gave up 1 base and J gave up 10 bases; unmatched junction bases: 9. The CDR3 totals 15 residues. Here the CDR3 reads CASSQVGGQGGKLFF. The CDR3 nucleotides read TGCGCCAGCAGCCAAGTGGGAGGTCAGGGGGGAAAACTGTTTTTT.

The chain joins TRBV9 to TRBJ2-5; D is perhaps TRBD1 (5 bases). With 1 base removed from V and 1 base from J, the gap between germline ends came to 8 bases. CDR1 is SGDLS, CDR2 YYNGEE, per germline. The CDR3 totals 14 residues. The CDR3 nucleotides are TGTGCCAGCAGCGTACCAGGGATCCAAGAGACCCAGTACTTC. The encoded protein is CASSVPGIQETQYF.

The chain employs TRBV4-3 and TRBJ2-1; 9 positions agree with TRBD1. V was pared by 3 bases and J by 9 bases, with 6 bases of the junction left unmatched. Germline CDR1 reads LGHNA; CDR2 reads YSLEER. The CDR3 totals 14 residues. The CDR3 DNA sequence: TGCGCCAGCAGCCAGCCGGGACAGGGAGTTGAGCAGTTCTTC. Encoded protein: CASSQPGQGVEQFF.

This clone was recorded once. The chain joins TRBV5-1 to TRBJ2-1; D might be TRBD2 (5 bases). The CDR3 totals 16 residues. Germline V gene sequence: CDR1 SGHRS, CDR2 YFSETQ. Trimming removed 0 bases at V and 3 bases at J, with 13 bases between. CDR3 nucleotide sequence: TGCGCCAGCAGCTTGGTCGGCGGGTCCGTCTACAATGAGCAGTTCTTC. Translated, it gives CASSLVGGSVYNEQFF.

The chain carries TRBV30 and TRBJ2-7, with 7 bases fitting TRBD1. The CDR3 length is 14 residues. The J segment lost 3 bases and the V segment lost 1 base, leaving 6 bases of the junction unmatched. Germline CDR1 GTSNPN, CDR2 SVGIG (reference sequence). The CDR3 here is CAWSGKGAIYEQYF. The CDR3 DNA follows: TGTGCCTGGAGTGGAAAGGGGGCGATCTACGAGCAGTACTTC.

The chain has TRBV18 and TRBJ2-3; D might be TRBD2 (6 bases). Germline CDR1 KGHSH, CDR2 LQKENI. The CDR3 contains 16 residues. Deletions cut 5 bases from V and 0 bases from J, with 15 bases between. CDR3 amino acids: CASSATPGTSTDTQYF. The DNA for the CDR3 is TGTGCCAGCTCAGCAACTCCTGGGACTAGCACAGATACGCAGTATTTT.

This rearrangement joins TRBV6-1 to TRBJ2-7, with D hard to call. The V end lost 5 bases, the J end lost 2 bases, and 10 bases lay between the germline ends. This CDR3 region has 13 residues. Germline V gives CDR1 MNHNS, CDR2 SASEGT. The CDR3 loop is CASSNYAAYEQYF. In nucleotides, the CDR3 is TGTGCCAGCAGTAACTACGCGGCCTACGAGCAGTACTTC.

V usage is TRBV6-6 and J usage is TRBJ1-1; a possible D gene is TRBD1 (5 bases). This CDR3 comprises 12 residues. From germline, CDR1 is MNHNY and CDR2 SVGAGI (reference sequence). The V and J ends lost 4 bases and 6 bases respectively, with 9 bases between them. CDR3 in DNA: TGTGCCAGCAGTTCACGGGGCGCTGAAGCTTTCTTT. This translates into CASSSRGAEAFF.

The genes are TRBV29-1 and TRBJ2-1, with unresolved D. Trimming removed 3 bases from V and 5 bases from J, with 14 bases in between. Germline assignment: CDR1 SQVTM and CDR2 ANQGSEA. This CDR3 has 14 residues. CDR3: CSVDGVVLHNEQFF. As DNA, the CDR3 is TGCAGCGTTGATGGCGTAGTACTCCACAATGAGCAGTTCTTC.